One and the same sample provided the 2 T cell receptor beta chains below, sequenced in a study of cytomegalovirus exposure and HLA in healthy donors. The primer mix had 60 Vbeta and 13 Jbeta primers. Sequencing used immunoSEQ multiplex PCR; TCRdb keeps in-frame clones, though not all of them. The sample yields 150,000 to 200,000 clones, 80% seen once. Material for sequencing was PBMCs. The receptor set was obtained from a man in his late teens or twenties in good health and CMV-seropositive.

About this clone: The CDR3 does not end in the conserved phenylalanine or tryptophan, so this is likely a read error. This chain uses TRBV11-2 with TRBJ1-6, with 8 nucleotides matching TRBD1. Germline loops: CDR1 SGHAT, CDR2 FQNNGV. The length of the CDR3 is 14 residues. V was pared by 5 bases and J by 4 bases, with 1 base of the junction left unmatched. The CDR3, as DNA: TGTGCCAGCAGCGGACAGGGATATAATTCACCCCTCCACCTT. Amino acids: CASSGQGYNSPLHL.

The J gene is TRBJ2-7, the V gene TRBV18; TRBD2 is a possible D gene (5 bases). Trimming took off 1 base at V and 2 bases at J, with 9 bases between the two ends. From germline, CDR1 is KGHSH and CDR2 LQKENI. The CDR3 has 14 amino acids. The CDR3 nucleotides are TGTGCCAGCTCACCACTAGCGTACGCCTACGAGCAGTACTTC. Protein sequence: CASSPLAYAYEQYF.